This is a list of T cell receptor beta chains from one sample in a study of shared clonotypes between healthy human individuals. The table came from immunoSEQ multiplex PCR; TCRdb's copy has only in-frame clones and leaves some out. Seen here are 1.5 million to 2.5 million clones, approximately 94% observed once, and the top ten hold more than 0.95%. Sequencing was carried out using naive CD8+ T cells sorted from blood. These receptors were taken from a man between 18 and 29 years old in good health. Each CDR3 is given with its conserved first and last residue. Size tells how often a clone was seen (once, few, many) or the class of an expanded clone, and some rows leave it out.

CDR3 length: 11; clone size: -; J gene: TRBJ1-1; V gene: TRBV19; CDR3 protein: CASSGGPEAFF
CDR3 length: 18; clone size: once; J gene: TRBJ2-1; V gene: TRBV7-9; CDR3 protein: CASSLGLAGRDSYNEQFF
CDR3 length: 17; clone size: -; J gene: TRBJ1-2; V gene: TRBV18; CDR3 protein: CASSLNEYREINYGYTF
CDR3 length: 12; clone size: -; J gene: TRBJ1-2; V gene: TRBV30; CDR3 protein: CAWALDLYGYTF
CDR3 length: 15; clone size: -; J gene: TRBJ2-7; V gene: TRBV4-1; CDR3 protein: CASSLRTSGDYEQYF
CDR3 length: 18; clone size: -; J gene: TRBJ2-7; V gene: TRBV11-2; CDR3 protein: CASTPGSIAGGPHYEQYF
CDR3 length: 14; clone size: once; J gene: TRBJ2-7; V gene: TRBV5-1; CDR3 protein: CASSLRQIPYEQYF
CDR3 length: 16; clone size: -; J gene: TRBJ2-1; V gene: TRBV4-1; CDR3 protein: CASSQETPDKYNEQFF
CDR3 length: 16; clone size: -; J gene: TRBJ2-5; V gene: TRBV7-6; CDR3 protein: CASSAEFQQGTETQYF
CDR3 length: 14; clone size: -; J gene: TRBJ1-1; V gene: TRBV13; CDR3 protein: CASSAHVMNTEAFF
CDR3 length: 16; clone size: -; J gene: TRBJ1-5; V gene: TRBV6-1; CDR3 protein: CASSEEVGLSNQPQHF
CDR3 length: 13; clone size: -; J gene: TRBJ1-2; V gene: TRBV30; CDR3 protein: CAWSVRAHYGYTF
CDR3 length: 15; clone size: -; J gene: TRBJ2-1; V gene: TRBV4-1; CDR3 protein: CASSQESPQGDEQFF
CDR3 length: 12; clone size: -; J gene: TRBJ2-1; V gene: TRBV19; CDR3 protein: CASSISYNEQFF
CDR3 length: 17; clone size: -; J gene: TRBJ1-5; V gene: TRBV7-9; CDR3 protein: CASSLVYDRGEGQPQHF
CDR3 length: 15; clone size: once; J gene: TRBJ2-7; V gene: TRBV27; CDR3 protein: CASSFSGGAVSEQYF
CDR3 length: 13; clone size: -; J gene: TRBJ2-1; V gene: TRBV7-3; CDR3 protein: CASSPEYGNEQFF
CDR3 length: 13; clone size: few; J gene: TRBJ2-7; V gene: TRBV27; CDR3 protein: CASSLGQVYEQYF
CDR3 length: 17; clone size: -; J gene: TRBJ2-7; V gene: TRBV27; CDR3 protein: CASSLSGKGLAIHEQYF
CDR3 length: 13; clone size: once; J gene: TRBJ2-7; V gene: TRBV6-5; CDR3 protein: CASSPLGPYEQYF
CDR3 length: 18; clone size: once; J gene: TRBJ1-2; V gene: TRBV27; CDR3 protein: CASSLAFSGTGFNYGYTF
CDR3 length: 13; clone size: once; J gene: TRBJ1-1; V gene: TRBV2; CDR3 protein: CASSDQDNTEAFF
CDR3 length: 13; clone size: once; J gene: TRBJ2-3; V gene: TRBV5-4; CDR3 protein: CASSLKGTDTQYF
CDR3 length: 13; clone size: once; J gene: TRBJ1-4; V gene: TRBV9; CDR3 protein: CASSGQGNEKLFF
CDR3 length: 14; clone size: -; J gene: TRBJ2-1; V gene: TRBV11-2; CDR3 protein: CASSLALRVNEQFF
CDR3 length: 16; clone size: -; J gene: TRBJ1-5; V gene: TRBV23-1; CDR3 protein: CASSRGQLLRNQPQHF
CDR3 length: 17; clone size: -; J gene: TRBJ2-7; V gene: TRBV18; CDR3 protein: CASSSFEGLAEPYEQYF
CDR3 length: 16; clone size: -; J gene: TRBJ2-1; V gene: TRBV6-5; CDR3 protein: CASSYSSGEKYNEQFF
CDR3 length: 13; clone size: -; J gene: TRBJ1-2; V gene: TRBV6-5; CDR3 protein: CASSYERGWGYTF
CDR3 length: 17; clone size: -; J gene: TRBJ2-2; V gene: TRBV5-1; CDR3 protein: CASSLALAGEIAGELFF
CDR3 length: 16; clone size: -; J gene: TRBJ2-7; V gene: TRBV23-1; CDR3 protein: CASSQSGTIQTGEQYF
CDR3 length: 12; clone size: once; J gene: TRBJ2-1; V gene: TRBV25-1; CDR3 protein: CASSESREGQFF
CDR3 length: 16; clone size: once; J gene: TRBJ2-1; V gene: TRBV7-2; CDR3 protein: CASSVGTGVKGNEQFF
CDR3 length: 12; clone size: -; J gene: TRBJ1-2; V gene: TRBV13; CDR3 protein: CASSLINYGYTF
CDR3 length: 14; clone size: -; J gene: TRBJ2-1; V gene: TRBV4-1; CDR3 protein: CASSQGLAGDEQFF
CDR3 length: 12; clone size: -; J gene: TRBJ2-7; V gene: TRBV2; CDR3 protein: CASSGRDYEQYF
CDR3 length: 16; clone size: -; J gene: TRBJ2-1; V gene: TRBV7-8; CDR3 protein: CASSLTGVISYNEQFF